Listed below are T cell receptor beta chains from one sample, sequenced in a study of tumor-infiltrating lymphocytes in primary liver carcinoma. TCRdb independently ran MiXCR on the multiplex PCR reads; one entry per CDR3 protein. The data contain about 320,000 distinct CDR3 sequences, about 60% of them singletons. The sequenced sample consisted of peripheral blood. The receptors come from a man aged 35-49 years with primary liver carcinoma and hepatitis B virus infection. CDR3s include the opening cysteine and the closing phenylalanine or tryptophan. D genes are given only for firm matches. Rows give clone size only sometimes, using once, few, many, or a class for an expanded clone.

-,-,TRBV4-1,TRBJ2-1,CVSSPFAADSYNEQFF,TGCGTCAGCAGCCCATTTGCGGCGGACTCCTACAATGAGCAGTTCTTC
TRBD1,few,TRBV4-2,TRBJ1-3,CASSQDIGTGSGNTIYF,TGTGCCAGCAGCCAAGATATAGGGACAGGGTCTGGAAACACCATATATTTT
-,-,TRBV7-8,TRBJ2-3,CACSPRSVASGTDTQYF,TGTGCCTGCAGCCCCCGGTCAGTGGCTAGCGGCACAGATACGCAGTATTTT
-,-,TRBV7-9,TRBJ2-2,CASSLRTSGTFPGEQFF,TGTGCCAGCAGCTTAAGGACGAGCGGGACATTTCCCGGGGAGCAGTTTTTT
TRBD1,-,TRBV6-1,TRBJ1-2,CAGSHDRGRIYGYTF,TGTGCCGGCAGTCACGACAGGGGGCGCATCTATGGCTACACCTTC
TRBD1,-,TRBV5-1,TRBJ1-2,CASSLVTGGYGYTF,TGCGCCAGCAGCTTGGTGACAGGGGGCTATGGCTACACCTTC
-,-,TRBV7-9,TRBJ1-4,CASSPPAGEEKLFF,TGTGCCAGCAGCCCCCCCGCGGGTGAGGAAAAACTGTTTTTT
TRBD2,many,TRBV4-1,TRBJ2-3,CASSQAGLAGLTDTQYF,TGCGCCAGCAGCCAAGCGGGGCTAGCGGGCCTCACAGATACGCAGTATTTT
-,few,TRBV30,TRBJ1-1,CAWSVRLNGFMNTEAFF,TGTGCCTGGAGTGTCAGGCTCAACGGGTTCATGAACACTGAAGCTTTCTTT
TRBD1,-,TRBV7-9,TRBJ2-5,CASSQGVEETQHF,TGTGCCAGCAGCCAGGGGGTCGAAGAGACCCAGCACTTC
-,-,TRBV5-6,TRBJ1-1,CASSLRSGNTEDFF,TGTGCCAGCAGCTTGCGGTCCGGGAACACTGAAGATTTCTTC
-,-,TRBV28,TRBJ1-2,CASSYLGSGYTF,TGTGCCAGCAGTTACTTGGGCTCTGGCTACACCTTC
-,-,TRBV28,TRBJ1-5,CASSLREGPNQPQHF,TGTGCCAGCAGTTTACGCGAGGGACCTAATCAGCCCCAGCATTTT
TRBD1,-,TRBV7-3,TRBJ2-2,CASSLKGQGAGELFF,TGTGCCAGCAGTCTAAAGGGACAGGGGGCCGGTGAGCTGTTTTTT
-,-,TRBV6-1,TRBJ1-5,CASRGRGVGNKPQHF,TGTGCCAGCCGGGGGAGGGGCGTCGGCAATAAGCCCCAGCATTTT
TRBD2,-,TRBV6-2/TRBV6-3,TRBJ2-7,CAMSRTCGSYEQYF,TGTGCCATGAGTCGGACTTGCGGGAGTTACGAGCAGTACTTC
-,-,TRBV11-1,TRBJ1-1,CATSQVRLSFF,TGTGCCACCAGTCAGGTGAGGCTGTCTTTCTTT
TRBD2,-,TRBV6-4,TRBJ2-1,CASSFGRTSVNEQFF,TGTGCCAGCAGCTTCGGACGGACTAGCGTTAATGAGCAGTTCTTC
-,-,TRBV12-3/TRBV12-4,TRBJ1-5,CASSRSGAGQPQLF,TGTGCCAGCAGCCGATCGGGGGCCGGGCAGCCCCAGCTTTTT
-,-,TRBV18,TRBJ2-5,CASPPSRMGETQYF,TGTGCCAGCCCACCATCCAGGATGGGAGAGACCCAGTACTTC
TRBD1,many,TRBV29-1,TRBJ2-3,CSSWTGTRGDTQYF,TGCAGCTCCTGGACAGGGACCAGGGGAGATACGCAGTATTTT
-,many,TRBV12-5,TRBJ2-1,CASGTGLSYNEQFF,TGTGCTAGTGGAACAGGGTTGTCCTACAATGAGCAGTTCTTC
TRBD2,-,TRBV5-8,TRBJ2-2,CASSFGLAASTGELFF,TGTGCCAGCAGCTTTGGACTAGCGGCCAGCACCGGGGAGCTGTTTTTT
-,-,TRBV2,TRBJ1-2,CASSARDAGRGGYIF,TGTGCCAGCAGTGCCCGGGACGCCGGACGGGGTGGCTACATCTTC
-,-,TRBV5-1,TRBJ1-2,CASSLAAGNGYTF,TGCGCCAGCAGCTTGGCTGCAGGGAACGGCTACACCTTC
-,-,TRBV7-9,TRBJ2-2,CASSFLNTGELFF,TGTGCCAGCAGCTTTCTAAACACCGGGGAGCTGTTTTTT
-,many,TRBV6-5,TRBJ1-6,CASSYAGMDSPLHF,TGTGCCAGCAGTTACGCAGGGATGGATTCACCCCTCCACTTT
-,medium-sized,TRBV11-2,TRBJ2-5,CASSLASGPQETQYF,TGTGCCAGCAGCTTAGCGTCTGGGCCTCAAGAGACCCAGTACTTC
TRBD1,-,TRBV5-6,TRBJ1-4,CASSTTGATNEKLFF,TGTGCCAGCAGCACAACAGGGGCAACTAATGAAAAACTGTTTTTT
TRBD2,once,TRBV11-1,TRBJ2-1,CANSLEVSGTKEQFF,TGTGCCAACAGCTTAGAGGTTAGCGGGACCAAAGAGCAGTTCTTC
-,-,TRBV12-3/TRBV12-4,TRBJ2-5,CASSLGGAWKETQYF,TGTGCCAGCAGTTTAGGGGGGGCATGGAAAGAGACCCAGTACTTC
-,-,TRBV11-2,TRBJ2-6,CASSQWGSGANVLTF,TGTGCCAGCAGCCAATGGGGTTCCGGGGCCAACGTCCTGACTTTC
TRBD2,-,TRBV6-1,TRBJ2-7,CARTPRTSGFYEQYF,TGTGCCAGGACTCCCCGGACTAGCGGGTTCTACGAGCAGTACTTC
TRBD1,many,TRBV12-3/TRBV12-4,TRBJ2-1,CASSLTGGANEQFF,TGTGCCAGCAGTTTGACAGGGGGCGCGAATGAGCAGTTCTTC
-,-,TRBV29-1,TRBJ1-2,CSVEDHRRGDGYTF,TGCAGCGTTGAGGACCACCGGCGGGGGGATGGCTACACCTTC
-,-,TRBV29-1,TRBJ2-1,CSVVYNEQSF,TGCAGCGTTGTTTACAATGAGCAGTCCTTC
-,once,TRBV29-1,TRBJ1-2,CSVEVHGARLSYTF,TGCAGCGTTGAAGTCCATGGTGCGCGGTTGAGTTACACCTTC
-,many,TRBV4-2,TRBJ2-5,CASSPGTAQETQYF,TGTGCCAGCAGCCCTGGGACCGCCCAAGAGACCCAGTACTTC
-,-,TRBV28,TRBJ1-5,CASSFPTLPNQGLSNQPQHF,TGTGCCAGCAGTTTCCCCACACTGCCCAATCAGGGATTGAGCAATCAGCCCCAGCATTTT
-,many,TRBV4-2,TRBJ2-5,CASSQARGETQYF,TGTGCCAGCAGCCAAGCCAGGGGTGAGACCCAGTACTTC
-,-,TRBV10-3,TRBJ2-1,CAISENLTGAGDEQFF,TGTGCCATCAGTGAGAATCTAACGGGAGCAGGAGACGAGCAGTTCTTC
TRBD1,-,TRBV6-6,TRBJ2-4,CASSTGTGGNEYF,TGTGCCAGCAGTACGGGGACAGGGGGAAATGAGTACTTC